This entry concerns a single T cell receptor (beta chain). Its matching antigen is unknown. The data stem from a study of cytomegalovirus exposure and HLA in healthy donors. Study-wide results and caveats: An analysis was carried out at a later point. It showed that HLA-associated TCR beta chains were more clonally expanded than equally common non-associated chains.

60 Vbeta and 13 Jbeta primers were used in PCR. Generated by immunoSEQ multiplex PCR, the TCRdb table keeps only in-frame clones and is missing some. This table holds about 69,000 clones, about 70% found once. CDR3 size: 15 residues. CDR1 is LGHNT and CDR2 is FRNRAP in the germline V gene. Deletions cut 3 bases from V and 0 bases from J, with 12 bases between. The sample was PBMCs. This TCR was sampled from a young man in good health and CMV-seronegative. V gene TRBV12-5 combines with J gene TRBJ2-7, with D tentatively TRBD2 (5 bases). The CDR3 DNA reads as TGTGCTAGTGGTTTCCCTGAGGGATGCTCCTACGAGCAGTACGTC. Protein sequence: CASGFPEGCSYEQYV.